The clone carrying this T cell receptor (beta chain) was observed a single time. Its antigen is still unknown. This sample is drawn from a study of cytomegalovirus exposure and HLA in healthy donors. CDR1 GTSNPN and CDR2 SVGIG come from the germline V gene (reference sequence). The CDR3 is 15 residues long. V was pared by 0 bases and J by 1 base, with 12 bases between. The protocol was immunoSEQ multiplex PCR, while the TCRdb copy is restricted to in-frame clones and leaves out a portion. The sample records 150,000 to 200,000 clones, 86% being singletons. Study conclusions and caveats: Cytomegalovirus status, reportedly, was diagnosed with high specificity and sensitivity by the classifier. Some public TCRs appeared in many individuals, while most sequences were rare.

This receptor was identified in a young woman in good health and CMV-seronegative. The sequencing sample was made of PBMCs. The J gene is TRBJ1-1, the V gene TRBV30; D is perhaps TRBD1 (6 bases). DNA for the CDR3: TGTGCCTGGAGTGTACTTACAGGGAGGAACACTGAAGCTTTCTTT. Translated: CAWSVLTGRNTEAFF.